A selection of T cell receptor beta chains follows, all from one sample in a study of CD8 T cells in Susac syndrome. MiXCR was run by TCRdb on the immunoSEQ multiplex PCR reads, yielding one entry per CDR3 protein. There are 150,000 or so distinct CDR3 sequences in the sample; 95% occur only once, and more than 0.11% lies in the top ten. The sequenced sample was CD4+ T cells from PBMCs. Receptors were obtained from a human donor with Susac syndrome. Both conserved end residues are part of each CDR3. A D gene is named only where the DNA matches it firmly. Clone size appears in some rows only: once, few, many, or a class for an expanded clone.

d_gene: .
v_gene: TRBV30
j_gene: TRBJ2-5
abundance: .
CDR3nt: TGTGCCTGGAGTGTAAATAAGGGGACCCAGTACTTC
CDR3aa: CAWSVNKGTQYF

d_gene: .
v_gene: TRBV9
j_gene: TRBJ1-5
abundance: .
CDR3nt: TGTGCCAGCAGCGTTGGGCCGGAACTAGGGCCCCAGCATTTT
CDR3aa: CASSVGPELGPQHF

d_gene: .
v_gene: TRBV5-1
j_gene: TRBJ2-2
abundance: .
CDR3nt: TGCGCCAGCAGCTTGGGCAAAGAGAGGGCCGGGGAGCTGTTTTTT
CDR3aa: CASSLGKERAGELFF

d_gene: .
v_gene: TRBV4-2
j_gene: TRBJ2-2
abundance: .
CDR3nt: TGTGCCAGCAGCCAAGTCTGGGAGAGCGGCACCGGGGAGCTGTTTTTT
CDR3aa: CASSQVWESGTGELFF

d_gene: TRBD1
v_gene: TRBV29-1
j_gene: TRBJ2-1
abundance: .
CDR3nt: TGCAGCGTCTGTTGGGACAGAATCAATGAGCAGTTCTTC
CDR3aa: CSVCWDRINEQFF

d_gene: .
v_gene: TRBV30
j_gene: TRBJ1-1
abundance: .
CDR3nt: TGTGCCTGGAGGGAATCGCAGGGGATGTACACTGAAGCTTTCTTT
CDR3aa: CAWRESQGMYTEAFF

d_gene: .
v_gene: TRBV3-1
j_gene: TRBJ2-7
abundance: few
CDR3nt: TGTGCCAGCAGGACGGGGAACGAGCAGTACTTC
CDR3aa: CASRTGNEQYF

d_gene: .
v_gene: TRBV14
j_gene: TRBJ1-1
abundance: .
CDR3nt: TGTGCCAGCAGCCGTTCCCGGAACACTGAAGCTTTCTTT
CDR3aa: CASSRSRNTEAFF

d_gene: TRBD2
v_gene: TRBV7-9
j_gene: TRBJ2-1
abundance: .
CDR3nt: TGTGCCAGCAGCACCAGCGGGGGGATCGTCAATGAGCAGTTCTTC
CDR3aa: CASSTSGGIVNEQFF

d_gene: .
v_gene: TRBV7-9
j_gene: TRBJ2-7
abundance: .
CDR3nt: TGTGCCAGCAGCCAACTGCCTCCGCTGGGCGAGCAGTACTTC
CDR3aa: CASSQLPPLGEQYF

d_gene: .
v_gene: TRBV9
j_gene: TRBJ2-7
abundance: .
CDR3nt: TGTGCCAGCAGCGTAGGGTGGGGGCGGACCTACGAGCAGTACTTC
CDR3aa: CASSVGWGRTYEQYF

d_gene: .
v_gene: TRBV7-6
j_gene: TRBJ1-1
abundance: .
CDR3nt: TGTGCCAGCAGCGAGCGGACAGTGAACACTGAAGCTTTCTTT
CDR3aa: CASSERTVNTEAFF

d_gene: TRBD1
v_gene: TRBV5-6
j_gene: TRBJ2-7
abundance: .
CDR3nt: TGTGCCAGCAGCTTGGGGCAGGGGGCTAGGGAGCAGTACTTC
CDR3aa: CASSLGQGAREQYF

d_gene: TRBD2
v_gene: TRBV19
j_gene: TRBJ2-1
abundance: .
CDR3nt: TGTGCCAGTAGTAATAGCGGGAGGCTGGGAAAGTACAATGAGCAGTTCTTC
CDR3aa: CASSNSGRLGKYNEQFF

d_gene: .
v_gene: TRBV3-1
j_gene: TRBJ2-1
abundance: .
CDR3nt: TGTGCCAGCAGCCAAGACGCCGGGCTAGCCTATGAGCAGTTCTTC
CDR3aa: CASSQDAGLAYEQFF

d_gene: TRBD2
v_gene: TRBV7-3
j_gene: TRBJ2-1
abundance: .
CDR3nt: TGTGCCACCAGCTTGCGGGAGGGTTCCTACAATGAGCAGTTCTTC
CDR3aa: CATSLREGSYNEQFF

d_gene: .
v_gene: TRBV6-4
j_gene: TRBJ1-1
abundance: .
CDR3nt: TGTGCCAGCAGTGAAGAGGGCAACACTGAAGCTTTCTTT
CDR3aa: CASSEEGNTEAFF

d_gene: .
v_gene: TRBV2
j_gene: TRBJ1-5
abundance: .
CDR3nt: TGTGCCAGCGGGCCAGGGGAAGGCAATCAGCCCCAGCATTTT
CDR3aa: CASGPGEGNQPQHF

d_gene: .
v_gene: TRBV21-1
j_gene: TRBJ1-2
abundance: .
CDR3nt: TGTGCCAGCAGCAAAGTGGGCCCCCGTTTGGACTATGGCTACACCTTC
CDR3aa: CASSKVGPRLDYGYTF

d_gene: .
v_gene: TRBV7-9
j_gene: TRBJ1-2
abundance: .
CDR3nt: TGTGCCAGCAGCTTAGAGGGCAGGGCCTATGGCTACACCTTC
CDR3aa: CASSLEGRAYGYTF

d_gene: .
v_gene: TRBV12-3/TRBV12-4
j_gene: TRBJ2-1
abundance: .
CDR3nt: TGTGCCAGCTCACTAATCGGGGGTGAGCAGTTCTTC
CDR3aa: CASSLIGGEQFF

d_gene: .
v_gene: TRBV29-1
j_gene: TRBJ2-7
abundance: .
CDR3nt: TGCAGCGTTCCATTAGGACACGAGCAGTACTTC
CDR3aa: CSVPLGHEQYF

d_gene: .
v_gene: TRBV4-2
j_gene: TRBJ2-5
abundance: .
CDR3nt: TGTGCCAGCAGCCAAGGATCGGCAGACACAGAGACCCAGTACTTC
CDR3aa: CASSQGSADTETQYF

d_gene: .
v_gene: TRBV13
j_gene: TRBJ2-7
abundance: .
CDR3nt: TGTGCCAGCAGCCGGGGACCTAGTCGGGAGCAGTACTTC
CDR3aa: CASSRGPSREQYF

d_gene: .
v_gene: TRBV30
j_gene: TRBJ1-6
abundance: .
CDR3nt: TGTGCCTGGAGTGTGCGGGATTATAATTCACCCCTCCACTTT
CDR3aa: CAWSVRDYNSPLHF

d_gene: TRBD1
v_gene: TRBV29-1
j_gene: TRBJ2-7
abundance: .
CDR3nt: TGCAGCGTTTGGAACCCGGGACAGGGCTCCTACGAGCAGTACTTC
CDR3aa: CSVWNPGQGSYEQYF

d_gene: TRBD2
v_gene: TRBV27
j_gene: TRBJ2-3
abundance: .
CDR3nt: TGTGCCAGCAGTTTAATTGGTGGGAGGGCCGCGCATACGCAGTATTTT
CDR3aa: CASSLIGGRAAHTQYF

d_gene: .
v_gene: TRBV5-1
j_gene: TRBJ1-2
abundance: .
CDR3nt: TGCGCCAGCAGCGGTTCAGGGAACTATGGCTACACCTTC
CDR3aa: CASSGSGNYGYTF

d_gene: TRBD2
v_gene: TRBV28
j_gene: TRBJ2-5
abundance: .
CDR3nt: TGTGCCAGCAGCACCCAGCGGGGTCAAGAGACCCAGTACTTC
CDR3aa: CASSTQRGQETQYF

d_gene: .
v_gene: TRBV5-1
j_gene: TRBJ2-3
abundance: .
CDR3nt: TGCGCCAGCAGCTTGGAGGACAGAACAGATACGCAGTATTTT
CDR3aa: CASSLEDRTDTQYF

d_gene: .
v_gene: TRBV25-1
j_gene: TRBJ2-5
abundance: .
CDR3nt: TGTGCCAGCAGTGTGACGGACCCAAAAGAGACCCAGTACTTC
CDR3aa: CASSVTDPKETQYF

d_gene: .
v_gene: TRBV12-3/TRBV12-4
j_gene: TRBJ1-2
abundance: .
CDR3nt: TGTGCCAGCAGTTTCGCAGGCAGGGCTGACTACACCTTC
CDR3aa: CASSFAGRADYTF

d_gene: .
v_gene: TRBV7-9
j_gene: TRBJ2-5
abundance: .
CDR3nt: TGTGCCAGCAGCTCAGAGGGAGAGACCCAGTACTTC
CDR3aa: CASSSEGETQYF

d_gene: .
v_gene: TRBV3-1
j_gene: TRBJ2-7
abundance: .
CDR3nt: TGTGCCAGCCAAGGCGGACTGTACGAGCAGTACTTC
CDR3aa: CASQGGLYEQYF

d_gene: .
v_gene: TRBV5-1
j_gene: TRBJ1-3
abundance: .
CDR3nt: TGCGCCAGCAGCTTCGCGGGGGCTGGAAACACCATATATTTT
CDR3aa: CASSFAGAGNTIYF

d_gene: TRBD2
v_gene: TRBV18
j_gene: TRBJ2-5
abundance: .
CDR3nt: TGTGCCAGCTCACCACCGTTCCTAGCGGGGGGTGAGACCCAGTACTTC
CDR3aa: CASSPPFLAGGETQYF

d_gene: TRBD1
v_gene: TRBV20-1
j_gene: TRBJ2-7
abundance: .
CDR3nt: TGCAGTGCAACTAAGGGACAGGGCTTCACCTACGAGCAGTACTTC
CDR3aa: CSATKGQGFTYEQYF

d_gene: TRBD2
v_gene: TRBV20-1
j_gene: TRBJ2-3
abundance: .
CDR3nt: TGCAGTGCTAGAAATCTCCTGGCGGGAGAACGCACAGATACGCAGTATTTT
CDR3aa: CSARNLLAGERTDTQYF

d_gene: .
v_gene: TRBV5-4
j_gene: TRBJ2-2
abundance: .
CDR3nt: TGTGCCAGCAGCTTGAGGCCCTACACCGGGGAGCTGTTTTTT
CDR3aa: CASSLRPYTGELFF

d_gene: TRBD2
v_gene: TRBV29-1
j_gene: TRBJ2-3
abundance: .
CDR3nt: TGCAGCGTTGAGTTAGCGGGAGGGTACACAGATACGCAGTATTTT
CDR3aa: CSVELAGGYTDTQYF

d_gene: .
v_gene: TRBV5-4
j_gene: TRBJ1-1
abundance: .
CDR3nt: TGTGCCAGCACCCGTGGGGGAGCCGGTATTACTGAAGCTTTCTTT
CDR3aa: CASTRGGAGITEAFF

d_gene: .
v_gene: TRBV6-2/TRBV6-3
j_gene: TRBJ1-5
abundance: .
CDR3nt: TGTGCCAGCACCTTACAGGGAAATCAGCCCCAGCATTTT
CDR3aa: CASTLQGNQPQHF

d_gene: .
v_gene: TRBV5-1
j_gene: TRBJ1-1
abundance: .
CDR3nt: TGCGCCAGCAGCTTGGGTTCCAGATCGAACACTGAAGCTTTCTTT
CDR3aa: CASSLGSRSNTEAFF

d_gene: TRBD1
v_gene: TRBV20-1
j_gene: TRBJ1-4
abundance: .
CDR3nt: TGCAGTGCACAGATCGGGGACAGGGTCGAAAAACTGTTTTTT
CDR3aa: CSAQIGDRVEKLFF

d_gene: .
v_gene: TRBV12-3/TRBV12-4
j_gene: TRBJ2-1
abundance: .
CDR3nt: TGTGCCAGCAGCCCCGGACTCATCGCCGGGAATGAGCAGTTCTTC
CDR3aa: CASSPGLIAGNEQFF

d_gene: .
v_gene: TRBV21-1
j_gene: TRBJ2-3
abundance: .
CDR3nt: TGTGCCAGCGTCGATCCGTGGGATACGCAGTATTTT
CDR3aa: CASVDPWDTQYF

d_gene: TRBD1
v_gene: TRBV20-1
j_gene: TRBJ2-7
abundance: .
CDR3nt: TGCAGTGCCCAAGGCCGACAGGGGGTATACGAGCAGTACTTC
CDR3aa: CSAQGRQGVYEQYF

d_gene: .
v_gene: TRBV30
j_gene: TRBJ1-1
abundance: .
CDR3nt: TGTGCCGCCGGAACAAGGATTGAAGCTTTCTTT
CDR3aa: CAAGTRIEAFF

d_gene: TRBD2
v_gene: TRBV2
j_gene: TRBJ2-1
abundance: .
CDR3nt: TGTGCCAGCACTCGACTAGCGGGGGCACTTAATGAGCAGTTCTTC
CDR3aa: CASTRLAGALNEQFF

d_gene: TRBD2
v_gene: TRBV6-5
j_gene: TRBJ2-7
abundance: .
CDR3nt: TGTGCCAGCCGACTAGCGGGAGGAGACTACGAGCAGTACTTC
CDR3aa: CASRLAGGDYEQYF

d_gene: .
v_gene: TRBV24-1
j_gene: TRBJ2-5
abundance: .
CDR3nt: TGTGCCACCAGTCTTCCGGGACAACCGTACCAAGAGACCCAGTACTTC
CDR3aa: CATSLPGQPYQETQYF

d_gene: .
v_gene: TRBV5-1
j_gene: TRBJ2-1
abundance: .
CDR3nt: TGCGCCAGCAGCTCGGGATCGGGGAATGAGCAGTTCTTC
CDR3aa: CASSSGSGNEQFF

d_gene: TRBD1
v_gene: TRBV7-2
j_gene: TRBJ2-7
abundance: medium-sized
CDR3nt: TGTGCCAGCAGGCGGACAGGGGGCATCGAGCAGTACTTC
CDR3aa: CASRRTGGIEQYF

d_gene: .
v_gene: TRBV14
j_gene: TRBJ1-2
abundance: .
CDR3nt: TGTGCCAGCAGCCAAGCTTTCGGGGTCGGGGGCTACACCTTC
CDR3aa: CASSQAFGVGGYTF

d_gene: .
v_gene: TRBV9
j_gene: TRBJ2-1
abundance: .
CDR3nt: TGTGCCAGCAGCGTGGAGAGGGGGAGCTCCTACAATGAGCAGTTCTTC
CDR3aa: CASSVERGSSYNEQFF

d_gene: .
v_gene: TRBV7-9
j_gene: TRBJ1-1
abundance: once
CDR3nt: TGTGCCAGCAGGGAACCAGCGGGGGCGAACACTGAAGCTTTCTTT
CDR3aa: CASREPAGANTEAFF

d_gene: .
v_gene: TRBV13
j_gene: TRBJ2-2
abundance: .
CDR3nt: TGTGCCAGCAGCTTATGGTTATCCGGGGAGCTGTTTTTT
CDR3aa: CASSLWLSGELFF

d_gene: .
v_gene: TRBV6-1
j_gene: TRBJ2-3
abundance: .
CDR3nt: TGTGCCAGCAGTGAAGCGGCAACAATCGGTTCCGATACGCAGTATTTT
CDR3aa: CASSEAATIGSDTQYF